This T cell receptor (beta chain) was identified in a study of shared clonotypes between healthy human individuals. The data were produced by immunoSEQ multiplex PCR, yet TCRdb's version contains in-frame clones alone and is incomplete. The data show 550,000 to 600,000 clones, 95% to 98% seen once. Terminally differentiated effector memory CD45RA+ cells were excluded by CCR7 positive selection of CD45RO-negative cells. Germline CDR1 MDHEN, CDR2 SYDVKM. The CDR3 contains 14 residues. V was clipped by 3 bases and J by 5 bases; unmatched bases: 5. Study observations and caveats: Non-shared clonotypes showed lower generation probabilities than clonotypes common to all four donors. Few donors limited the genetic and exposure-history diversity represented.

Comment on this clone: Its target is not known.

The specimen sequenced was naive CD8+ T cells sorted from blood. The TCR was taken from a man aged 25 to 45 in good health. V gene TRBV28 combines with J gene TRBJ1-2; 8 nucleotides agree with TRBD1. CDR3 nucleotide sequence: TGTGCCAGCAGTTTTGGGACAGGCAATTATGGCTACACCTTC. Translated, it gives CASSFGTGNYGYTF.